Presented here are 17 T cell receptor beta chains from one specimen sequenced in a study of cytomegalovirus exposure and HLA in healthy donors. With 60 Vbeta and 13 Jbeta primers, the PCR was carried out. Sequencing was performed with immunoSEQ multiplex PCR; in TCRdb, only in-frame clones are kept and a portion is missing. The sample lists some 150,000 clones; roughly 79% were seen once. The sequenced material came from PBMCs. These receptors all stem from a male donor in good health and CMV-seronegative.

V is TRBV7-2 and J is TRBJ1-5; unclear D gene. CDR3 length: 16 residues. Trimming pared 3 bases from V and 0 bases from J, leaving 12 bases between. Germline V gives CDR1 SGHTA, CDR2 FQGNSA. The CDR3 DNA reads as TGTGCCAGCAGCTTCCGAGACGGAGCTAGCAATCAGCCCCAGCATTTT. Amino acids: CASSFRDGASNQPQHF.

The CDR3 sequence is CASSHRTSSSYEQYF. The DNA for the CDR3 is TGTGCCAGCAGCCATAGGACTAGCAGCTCCTACGAGCAGTACTTC. V gene TRBV2 combines with J gene TRBJ2-7, with TRBD2 matching over 8 bases. Germline V lookup: CDR1 SNHLY, CDR2 FYNNEI. The CDR3 loop spans 15 amino acids. V gave up 6 bases and J gave up 0 bases; unmatched junction bases: 7.

The CDR3 coding sequence is TGTGCCAGCTCACCATCGGACAATGAGCAGTTCTTC. Its translation is CASSPSDNEQFF. The chain couples TRBV18 to TRBJ2-1; D uncertain. CDR3 length: 12 amino acids. Germline assignment: CDR1 KGHSH and CDR2 LQKENI. Trimming stripped 2 bases from V and 5 bases from J, with 4 bases between.

V gene TRBV4-1 combines with J gene TRBJ2-5; 12 nucleotides match TRBD1. Germline V lookup: CDR1 MGHRA, CDR2 YSYEKL. V dropped 0 bases and J dropped 5; count of bases not matched to a gene: 10. The CDR3 is 18 amino acids. CDR3 DNA: TGCGCCAGCAGCCAAGATCATTGGGGGACAGGGGGCGGGGAGACCCAGTACTTC. It is translated as CASSQDHWGTGGGETQYF.

The chain uses TRBV7-6 and TRBJ2-1; tentative D call: TRBD2 (5 bases). V was cut by 3 bases and J by 9 bases, with 12 bases left in between. Germline V CDR1 and CDR2: SGHVS, FNYEAQ. The CDR3 runs to 13 residues. In DNA form, the CDR3 reads TGTGCCAGCAGCTTCGGGGAGCGCGGTGAGCAGTTCTTC. Translating it yields CASSFGERGEQFF.

The chain couples TRBV11-2 to TRBJ1-2, with TRBD1 matching 9 bases. V was pared by 0 bases and J by 2 bases, with 7 bases of the junction left unmatched. The CDR3 has 17 amino acids. Germline assignment: CDR1 SGHAT and CDR2 FQNNGV. Here the CDR3 reads CASSLEGQGRSNYGYTF. CDR3 in DNA: TGTGCCAGCAGCTTAGAGGGACAGGGAAGGTCCAACTATGGCTACACCTTC. The whole variable domain, filled in from reference TRBV11-2 and TRBJ1-2, reads EAGVAQSPRYKIIEKRQSVAFWCNPISGHATLYWYQQILGQGPKLLIQFQNNGVVDDSQLPKDRFSAERLKGVDSTLKIQPAKLEDSAVYLCASSLEGQGRSNYGYTFGSGTRLTVV.

In its sample, this clone was seen once. This chain joins TRBV5-6 and TRBJ2-7, with 8 nucleotides matching TRBD2. CDR3 size: 15 residues. Germline V gene data show CDR1 as SGHDT and CDR2 as YYEEEE. V dropped 0 bases and J dropped 3; count of bases not matched to a gene: 5. The CDR3 coding sequence is TGTGCCAGCAGCTTGGCTCTCGCGGGGGGCTACGAGCAGTACTTC. Its translation: CASSLALAGGYEQYF.

The rearrangement links TRBV2 to TRBJ2-5; tentatively, D is TRBD1 (6 bases). Looked up from germline, CDR1 is SNHLY and CDR2 is FYNNEI. There are 13 residues in the CDR3. The V end lost 3 bases, the J end lost 11 bases, and 16 bases lay between the germline ends. In DNA, the CDR3 is TGTGCCAGCAGTGATGACGCAGGGGTTGAGCAGTACTTC. The encoded protein is CASSDDAGVEQYF.

The chain combines TRBV7-2 with TRBJ2-3, with 7 bases matching TRBD2. With V trimmed by 1 base and J by 1 base, 14 bases remained unmatched. Germline V gene data show CDR1 as SGHTA and CDR2 as FQGNSA. The CDR3 totals 19 residues. CDR3 loop: CASSLESFLAVVGTDTQYF. The CDR3 region has the DNA TGTGCCAGCAGCTTAGAGAGCTTCCTAGCGGTAGTGGGCACAGATACGCAGTATTTT.

This clone was observed a handful of times. This rearrangement joins TRBV18 to TRBJ2-5; TRBD2 agrees at 10 bases. The J call could be wrong; TRBJ2-7 is a better fit for the DNA end. Germline V gene lookup returns CDR1 KGHSH and CDR2 LQKENI. The CDR3 sequence is 14 residues long. CDR3 in DNA: TGTGCCAGCTCACCGGGGACTAGCGTCTACGAGCAGTACTTC. Its translation is CASSPGTSVYEQYF.

The rearrangement joins TRBV11-3 to TRBJ2-1, with D tentatively TRBD1 (6 bases). This CDR3 has 13 amino acids. The germline V gene has CDR1 SGHNT and CDR2 YENEEA. Trimming left V 5 bases short and J 10 bases short, with 15 bases between. CDR3 residues: CASSRDSRGEQFF. The CDR3 DNA follows: TGTGCCAGCAGCCGTGACAGCAGGGGAGAGCAGTTCTTC.

This chain links TRBV7-8 with TRBJ2-3; 13 positions agree with TRBD2. This CDR3 contains 17 residues. V shed 4 bases, J shed 4 bases, and the junction held 8 bases outside the gene matches. Germline V CDR1 and CDR2: SGHVS, FQNEAQ. CDR3 region: CASSSLRLAGGADTQYF. The CDR3 nucleotides read TGTGCCAGCAGCTCATTAAGACTAGCGGGGGGTGCAGATACGCAGTATTTT.

This clone has more than one count but fewer than ten. The chain joins TRBV10-3 to TRBJ2-7; D might be TRBD1 (6 bases). CDR1 is ENHRY and CDR2 is SYGVKD in the germline V gene. This CDR3 comprises 12 residues. V was cut by 4 bases and J by 3 bases, with 7 bases left in between. CDR3 coding DNA: TGTGCCATCAGTGGGACAGACTACGAGCAGTACTTC. Amino acids: CAISGTDYEQYF.

V and J are TRBV30 and TRBJ1-4, with D maybe TRBD1 (6 bases). V dropped 0 bases and J dropped 6 bases, with 20 bases sitting between them. CDR3 length: 17 residues. Germline-derived CDR1 and CDR2 are GTSNPN and SVGIG (reference sequence). CDR3 bases: TGTGCCTGGAGTGTGGGAACCTACCTCGAGGGGGATGAAAAACTGTTTTTT. This gives the protein CAWSVGTYLEGDEKLFF.

This chain links TRBV7-3 with TRBJ2-1, with a weak D call TRBD2 (6 bases). Trimming removed 3 bases from V and 0 bases from J, with 9 bases in between. In germline, CDR1 is SGHTA, CDR2 FQGTGA. The CDR3 extends over 15 amino acids. CDR3 loop: CASSFTGDSYNEQFF. The CDR3 DNA reads as TGTGCCAGCAGCTTCACGGGAGACTCCTACAATGAGCAGTTCTTC. Variable domain in full (rest from reference TRBV7-3 and TRBJ2-1): GAGVSQTPSNKVTEKGKYVELRCDPISGHTALYWYRQSLGQGPEFLIYFQGTGAADDSGLPNDRFFAVRPEGSVSTLKIQRTERGDSAVYLCASSFTGDSYNEQFFGPGTRLTVL.

The chain carries TRBV28 and TRBJ1-2; 8 bases match TRBD1. Per the germline V gene, CDR1 is MDHEN and CDR2 is SYDVKM. The trim removed 5 bases at V and 0 bases at J, leaving 8 bases unmatched. The length of the CDR3 is 16 residues. The DNA of the CDR3 is TGTGCCAGCAGTACACCCCACAGGGGGACTAACTATGGCTACACCTTC. The encoded protein is CASSTPHRGTNYGYTF.

The J gene is TRBJ2-7, the V gene TRBV11-2; 10 bases align to TRBD1. The CDR3 runs to 14 residues. Germline V gene sequence: CDR1 SGHAT, CDR2 FQNNGV. J lost 3 bases, V lost 3 bases, and 2 bases had no gene match. This CDR3 reads CASSFRDRGYEQYF. DNA for the CDR3: TGTGCCAGCAGCTTTCGGGACAGGGGCTACGAGCAGTACTTC.